This T cell receptor beta chain was captured by sequencing in a study of blood T cells in healthy people across ages. Findings and caveats of the study: Higher diversity, along with more naive CD4+ cells, distinguished long-lived donors from aged donors.

Primed by a sample-barcoded 5' primer and a J-beta primer mix, a second PCR proceeded for about 6 to 12 cycles. TCRdb re-called the 5' RACE reads through MiXCR, storing one row per CDR3 protein. Altogether roughly 800,000 distinct CDR3 sequences are present, 25% being singletons, with the ten largest covering under 9.5%. Comment on this clonotype: The target antigen is unknown.

These same records also appear under a second study, on T cells of mothers and their children.

Material for sequencing was blood. The receptor's source is a boy aged 10-17 years in good health.

CDR3 loop: CASSENRAGGKETQYF. The CDR3 nucleotides read TGTGCCAGCAGTGAAAACCGAGCGGGAGGGAAAGAGACCCAGTACTTC. This chain connects TRBV2 to TRBJ2-5; 10 bases are a match to TRBD2. The CDR3 covers 16 residues. V shed 2 bases, J shed 3 bases, and the junction held 6 bases outside the gene matches. Germline V CDR1 and CDR2: SNHLY, FYNNEI.